One T cell receptor beta chain is described in this entry. Its matching antigen is unknown. This sample was taken from a study of T cells expressing NK-cell markers. Study-wide results and limits: For four donors, these clonotypes were likewise the leading ones in the CD3+CD56-NKG2C+ fraction.

TCRdb reprocessed the 5' RACE reads and keeps a single row for each CDR3 protein, giving no DNA. The clone table shows 400,000 to 500,000 distinct CDR3 sequences, with the ten largest holding 7.3%. From germline, CDR1 is SGHTA and CDR2 FQGTGA. The CDR3 covers 15 residues. The sequencing sample was made of blood T cells: a sorted CD56 or NKG2C T cell subset, CD4+ or CD8+ T cells, or bulk PBMC T cells (not recorded which). This sequence originates from a woman aged 18 to 75 in good health. The genes are TRBV7-3 and TRBJ2-5; with no DNA, the TCRdb D assignment of TRBD2 cannot be verified. The CDR3 region is CASSLIAGLEETQYF.